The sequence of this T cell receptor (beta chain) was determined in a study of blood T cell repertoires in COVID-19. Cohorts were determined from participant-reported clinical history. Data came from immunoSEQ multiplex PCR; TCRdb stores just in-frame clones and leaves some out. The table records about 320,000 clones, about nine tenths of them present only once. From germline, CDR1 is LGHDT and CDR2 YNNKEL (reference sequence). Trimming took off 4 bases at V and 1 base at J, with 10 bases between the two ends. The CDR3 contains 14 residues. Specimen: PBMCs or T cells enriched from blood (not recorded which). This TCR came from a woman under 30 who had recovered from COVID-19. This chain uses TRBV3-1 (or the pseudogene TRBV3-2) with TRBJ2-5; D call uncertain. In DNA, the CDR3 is TGTGCCAGCAGCCGACTGGGTCCCCAAGAGACCCAGTACTTC. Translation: CASSRLGPQETQYF.